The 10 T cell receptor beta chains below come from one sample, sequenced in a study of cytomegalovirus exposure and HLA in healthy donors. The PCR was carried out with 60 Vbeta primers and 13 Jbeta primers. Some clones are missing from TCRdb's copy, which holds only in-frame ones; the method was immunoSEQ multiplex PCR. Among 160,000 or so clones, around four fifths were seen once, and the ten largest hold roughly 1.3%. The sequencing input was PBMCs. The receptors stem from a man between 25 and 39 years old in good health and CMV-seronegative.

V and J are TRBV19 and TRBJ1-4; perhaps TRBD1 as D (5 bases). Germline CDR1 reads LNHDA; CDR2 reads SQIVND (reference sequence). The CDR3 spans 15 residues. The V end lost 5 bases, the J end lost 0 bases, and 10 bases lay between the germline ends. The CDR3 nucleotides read TGTGCCAGTAGTCCCGGACAATCAACTAATGAAAAACTGTTTTTT. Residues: CASSPGQSTNEKLFF.

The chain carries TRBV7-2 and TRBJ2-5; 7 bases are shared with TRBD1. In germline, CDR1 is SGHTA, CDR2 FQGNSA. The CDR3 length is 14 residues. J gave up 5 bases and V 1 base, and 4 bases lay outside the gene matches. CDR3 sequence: CASSLERGLETQYF. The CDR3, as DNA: TGTGCCAGCAGCTTAGAGAGGGGGCTGGAGACCCAGTACTTC.

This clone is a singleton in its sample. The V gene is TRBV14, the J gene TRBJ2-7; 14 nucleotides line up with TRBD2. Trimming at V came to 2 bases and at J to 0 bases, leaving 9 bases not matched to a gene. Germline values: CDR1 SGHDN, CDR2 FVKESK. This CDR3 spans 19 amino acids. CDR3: CASSQWGLAGVLDSYEQYF. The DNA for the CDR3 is TGTGCCAGCAGCCAATGGGGACTAGCGGGAGTTTTAGACTCCTACGAGCAGTACTTC. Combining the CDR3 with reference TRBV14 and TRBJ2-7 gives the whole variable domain EAGVTQFPSHSVIEKGQTVTLRCDPISGHDNLYWYRRVMGKEIKFLLHFVKESKQDESGMPNNRFLAERTGGTYSTLKVQPAELEDSGVYFCASSQWGLAGVLDSYEQYFGPGTRLTVT.

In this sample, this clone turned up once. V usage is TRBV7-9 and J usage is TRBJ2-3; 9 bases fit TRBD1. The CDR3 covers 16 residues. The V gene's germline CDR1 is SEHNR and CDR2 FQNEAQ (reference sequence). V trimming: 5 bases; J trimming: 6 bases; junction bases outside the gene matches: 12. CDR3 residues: CASSPGQGLAPDTQYF. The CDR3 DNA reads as TGTGCCAGCAGCCCGGGACAGGGTCTAGCGCCCGATACGCAGTATTTT. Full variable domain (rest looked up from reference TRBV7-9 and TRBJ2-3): DTGVSQNPRHKITKRGQNVTFRCDPISEHNRLYWYRQTLGQGPEFLTYFQNEAQLEKSRLLSDRFSAERPKGSFSTLEIQRTEQGDSAMYLCASSPGQGLAPDTQYFGPGTRLTVL.

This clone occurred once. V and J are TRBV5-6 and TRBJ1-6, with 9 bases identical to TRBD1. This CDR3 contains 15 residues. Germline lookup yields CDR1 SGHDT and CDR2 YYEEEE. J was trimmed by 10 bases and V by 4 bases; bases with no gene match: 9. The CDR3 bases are TGTGCCAGCAGCAACCGGGACAGGGATAGCTCACCCCTCCACTTT. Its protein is CASSNRDRDSSPLHF.

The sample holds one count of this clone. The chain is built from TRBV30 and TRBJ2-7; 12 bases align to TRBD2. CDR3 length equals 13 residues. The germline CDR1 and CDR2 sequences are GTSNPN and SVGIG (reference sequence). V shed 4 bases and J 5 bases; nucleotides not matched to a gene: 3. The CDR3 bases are TGTGCCTGGATGACTAGCGGGAGCCACGAGCAGTACTTC. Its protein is CAWMTSGSHEQYF.

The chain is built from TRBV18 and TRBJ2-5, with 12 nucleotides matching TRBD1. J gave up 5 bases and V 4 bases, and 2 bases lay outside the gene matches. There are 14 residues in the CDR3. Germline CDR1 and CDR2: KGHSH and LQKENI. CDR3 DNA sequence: TGTGCCAGCTCACGGGACAGGGGGCTGGAGACCCAGTACTTC. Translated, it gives CASSRDRGLETQYF. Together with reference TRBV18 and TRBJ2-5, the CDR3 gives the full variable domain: NAGVMQNPRHLVRRRGQEARLRCSPMKGHSHVYWYRQLPEEGLKFMVYLQKENIIDESGMPKERFSAEFPKEGPSILRIQQVVRGDSAAYFCASSRDRGLETQYFGPGTRLLVL.

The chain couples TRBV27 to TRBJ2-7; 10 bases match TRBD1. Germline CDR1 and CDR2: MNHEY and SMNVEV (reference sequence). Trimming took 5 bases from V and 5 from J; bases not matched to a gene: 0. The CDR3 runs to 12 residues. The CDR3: CASSGTGDEQYF. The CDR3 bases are TGTGCCAGCAGTGGGACAGGGGACGAGCAGTACTTC.

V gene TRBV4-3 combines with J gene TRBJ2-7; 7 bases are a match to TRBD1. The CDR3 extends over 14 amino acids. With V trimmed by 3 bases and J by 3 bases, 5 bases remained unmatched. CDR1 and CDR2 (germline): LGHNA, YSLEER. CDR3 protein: CASSHLQGSYEQYF. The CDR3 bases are TGCGCCAGCAGCCACCTACAGGGGAGCTACGAGCAGTACTTC.

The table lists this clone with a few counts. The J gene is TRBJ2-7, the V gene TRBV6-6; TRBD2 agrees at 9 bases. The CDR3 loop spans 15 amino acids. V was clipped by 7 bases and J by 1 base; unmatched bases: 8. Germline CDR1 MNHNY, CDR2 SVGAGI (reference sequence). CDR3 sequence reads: CASTGPTSGSYEQYF. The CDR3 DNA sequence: TGTGCCAGCACCGGACCGACTAGCGGATCCTACGAGCAGTACTTC.